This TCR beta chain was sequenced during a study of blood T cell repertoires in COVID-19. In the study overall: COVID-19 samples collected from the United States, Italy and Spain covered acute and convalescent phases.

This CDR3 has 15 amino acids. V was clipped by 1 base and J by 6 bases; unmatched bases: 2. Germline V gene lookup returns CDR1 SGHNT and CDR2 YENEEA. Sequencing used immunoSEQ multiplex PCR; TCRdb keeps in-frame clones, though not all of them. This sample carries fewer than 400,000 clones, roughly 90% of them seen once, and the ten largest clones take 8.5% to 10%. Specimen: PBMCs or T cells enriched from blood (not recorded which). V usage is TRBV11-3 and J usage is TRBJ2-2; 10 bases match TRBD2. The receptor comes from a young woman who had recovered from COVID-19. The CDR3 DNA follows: TGTGCCAGCAGCTTAGGGACTAGCGGTCCCGGGGAGCTGTTTTTT. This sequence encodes CASSLGTSGPGELFF. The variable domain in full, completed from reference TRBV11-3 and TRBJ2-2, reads EAGVVQSPRYKIIEKKQPVAFWCNPISGHNTLYWYLQNLGQGPELLIRYENEEAVDDSQLPKDRFSAERLKGVDSTLKIQPAELGDSAVYLCASSLGTSGPGELFFGEGSRLTVL.